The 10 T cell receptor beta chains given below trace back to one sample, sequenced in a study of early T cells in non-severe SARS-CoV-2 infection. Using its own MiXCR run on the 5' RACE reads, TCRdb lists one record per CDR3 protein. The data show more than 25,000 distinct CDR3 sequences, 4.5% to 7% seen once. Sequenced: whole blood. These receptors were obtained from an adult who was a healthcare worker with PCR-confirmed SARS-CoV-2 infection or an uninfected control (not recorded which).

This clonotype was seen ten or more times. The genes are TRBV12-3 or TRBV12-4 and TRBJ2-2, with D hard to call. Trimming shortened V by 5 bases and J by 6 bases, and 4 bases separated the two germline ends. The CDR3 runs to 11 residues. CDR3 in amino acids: CASSPSGELFF. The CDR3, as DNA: TGTGCCAGCAGTCCTTCCGGGGAGCTGTTTTTT.

CDR3: CATSDRGQTSSTDTQYF. CDR3 nucleotide sequence: TGTGCCACCAGTGATCGCGGACAGACCTCTAGCACAGATACGCAGTATTTT. The genes are TRBV24-1 and TRBJ2-3; tentative D call: TRBD1 (6 bases). V lost 3 bases, J lost 0 bases, and 15 bases lay in between. The CDR3 is 17 residues long. Germline values: CDR1 KGHDR, CDR2 SFDVKD.

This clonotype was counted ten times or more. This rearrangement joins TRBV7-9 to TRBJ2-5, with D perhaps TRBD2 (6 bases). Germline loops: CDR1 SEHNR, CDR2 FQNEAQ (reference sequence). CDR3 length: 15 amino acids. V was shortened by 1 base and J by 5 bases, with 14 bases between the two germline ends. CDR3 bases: TGTGCCAGCAGCTTAGAGCTCCTAGCGAAGGAGACCCAGTACTTC. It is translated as CASSLELLAKETQYF. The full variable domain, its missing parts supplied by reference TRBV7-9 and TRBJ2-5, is DTGVSQNPRHKITKRGQNVTFRCDPISEHNRLYWYRQTLGQGPEFLTYFQNEAQLEKSRLLSDRFSAERPKGSFSTLEIQRTEQGDSAMYLCASSLELLAKETQYFGPGTRLLVL.

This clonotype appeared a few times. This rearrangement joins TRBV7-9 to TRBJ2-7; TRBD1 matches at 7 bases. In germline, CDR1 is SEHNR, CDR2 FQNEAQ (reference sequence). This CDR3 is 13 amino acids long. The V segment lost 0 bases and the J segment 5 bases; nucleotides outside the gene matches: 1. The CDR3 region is CASSLAGTDEQYF. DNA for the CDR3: TGTGCCAGCAGCTTAGCGGGGACAGACGAGCAGTACTTC. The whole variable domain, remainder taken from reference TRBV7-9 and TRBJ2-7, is DTGVSQNPRHKITKRGQNVTFRCDPISEHNRLYWYRQTLGQGPEFLTYFQNEAQLEKSRLLSDRFSAERPKGSFSTLEIQRTEQGDSAMYLCASSLAGTDEQYFGPGTRLTVT.

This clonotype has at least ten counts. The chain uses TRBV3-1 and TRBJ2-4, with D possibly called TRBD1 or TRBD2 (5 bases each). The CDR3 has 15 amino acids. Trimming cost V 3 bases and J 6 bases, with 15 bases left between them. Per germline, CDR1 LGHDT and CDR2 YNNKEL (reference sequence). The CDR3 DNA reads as TGTGCCAGCAGCCAGGGACGGGGTGGGCCAAACATTCAGTACTTC. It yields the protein CASSQGRGGPNIQYF.

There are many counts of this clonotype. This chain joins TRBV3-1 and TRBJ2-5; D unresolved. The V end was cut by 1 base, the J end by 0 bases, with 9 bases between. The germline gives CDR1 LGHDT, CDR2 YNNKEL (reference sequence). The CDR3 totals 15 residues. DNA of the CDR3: TGTGCCAGCAGCCAAGGAAACTCGTACCAAGAGACCCAGTACTTC. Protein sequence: CASSQGNSYQETQYF.

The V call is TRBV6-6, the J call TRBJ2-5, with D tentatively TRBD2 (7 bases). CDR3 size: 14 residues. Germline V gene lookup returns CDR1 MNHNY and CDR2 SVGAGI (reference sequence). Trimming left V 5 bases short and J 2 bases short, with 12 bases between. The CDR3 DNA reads TGTGCCAGCAGTATGGCGGGGGCACAAGAGACCCAGTACTTC. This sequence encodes CASSMAGAQETQYF.

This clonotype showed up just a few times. The CDR3 sequence: CASSPRDKEETQYF. The CDR3 DNA sequence: TGTGCCAGCAGCCCCCGGGACAAGGAAGAGACCCAGTACTTC. V and J are TRBV11-2 and TRBJ2-5; D might be TRBD1 (6 bases). The CDR3 contains 14 residues. CDR1 is SGHAT, CDR2 FQNNGV, per germline. Trimming cost V 5 bases and J 3 bases, with 13 bases left between them. The full variable domain, in which reference TRBV11-2 and TRBJ2-5 provide the parts outside the CDR3, is EAGVAQSPRYKIIEKRQSVAFWCNPISGHATLYWYQQILGQGPKLLIQFQNNGVVDDSQLPKDRFSAERLKGVDSTLKIQPAKLEDSAVYLCASSPRDKEETQYFGPGTRLLVL.

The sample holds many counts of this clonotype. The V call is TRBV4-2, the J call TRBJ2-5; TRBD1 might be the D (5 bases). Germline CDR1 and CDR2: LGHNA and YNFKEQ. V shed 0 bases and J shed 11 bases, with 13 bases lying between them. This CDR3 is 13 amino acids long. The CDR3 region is CASSQDNRGPQYF. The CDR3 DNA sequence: TGTGCCAGCAGCCAAGATAATAGGGGTCCGCAGTACTTC.

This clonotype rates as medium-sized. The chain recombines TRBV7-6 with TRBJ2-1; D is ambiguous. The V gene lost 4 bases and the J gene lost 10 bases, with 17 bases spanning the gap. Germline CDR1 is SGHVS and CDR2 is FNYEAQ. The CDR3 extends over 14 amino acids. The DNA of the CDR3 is TGTGCCAGCAGCTCTCCCCCCCGGTGGTGGGAGCAGTTCTTC. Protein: CASSSPPRWWEQFF.